Presented here are 21 T cell receptor beta chains from one specimen sequenced in a study of blood T cell repertoires in COVID-19. Sequenced by immunoSEQ multiplex PCR; TCRdb stores in-frame clones only, minus some. Of about 260,000 clones in the sample, over 80% were seen once. Material: peripheral blood. These receptors all stem from a woman between 40 and 50 years old with acute or convalescent COVID-19.

The chain recombines TRBV6-1 with TRBJ1-5, with D possibly being TRBD1 (5 bases). The V end lost 4 bases, the J end lost 6 bases, and 19 bases lay between the germline ends. In germline, CDR1 is MNHNS, CDR2 SASEGT. This CDR3 region has 16 residues. The CDR3 sequence is CASSARDGGTGQPQHF. CDR3 coding DNA: TGTGCCAGCAGTGCCAGGGACGGGGGAACGGGTCAGCCCCAGCATTTT.

The chain uses TRBV27 and TRBJ1-1; unclear D gene. Deletions cut 3 bases from V and 4 bases from J, with 9 bases between. The V gene's germline CDR1 is MNHEY and CDR2 SMNVEV (reference sequence). CDR3 size: 13 residues. This chain's CDR3 is CASSLRVGTEAFF. The CDR3 DNA reads TGTGCCAGCAGTTTGCGGGTTGGCACTGAAGCTTTCTTT.

The chain recombines TRBV4-1 with TRBJ2-2, with a possible D match to TRBD2 (7 bases). There are 16 residues in the CDR3. Germline-derived CDR1 and CDR2 are MGHRA and YSYEKL. The ends were cut back, 1 base at V and 6 bases at J, with 15 bases in the middle. CDR3 sequence reads: CASSQGLGGQAGELFF. The DNA of the CDR3 is TGCGCCAGCAGCCAAGGCCTCGGGGGGCAGGCCGGGGAGCTGTTTTTT.

The V and J genes are TRBV24-1 and TRBJ1-5, with a weak D call TRBD1 (5 bases). The V gene lost 4 bases and the J gene lost 7 bases, with 10 bases spanning the gap. The CDR3 is 13 residues long. Germline V lookup: CDR1 KGHDR, CDR2 SFDVKD. The CDR3 nucleotides are TGTGCCACCAGTGAGACGGGGGGACAGCCCCAGCATTTT. Its protein is CATSETGGQPQHF.

This clone was detected once. The rearrangement uses TRBV5-6 and TRBJ1-4, with 7 bases identical to TRBD1. This CDR3 is 15 amino acids long. Germline V gene data show CDR1 as SGHDT and CDR2 as YYEEEE. The trim removed 4 bases at V and 0 bases at J, leaving 3 bases unmatched. This chain's CDR3 is CASSRDSPTNEKLFF. The CDR3 nucleotides are TGTGCCAGCAGCCGGGACAGCCCAACTAATGAAAAACTGTTTTTT.

This chain joins TRBV10-3 and TRBJ2-6; no clear D gene. The germline V and J ends were trimmed by 5 bases and 0 bases, with 8 bases remaining between them. Per germline, CDR1 ENHRY and CDR2 SYGVKD. The length of the CDR3 is 15 residues. Here the CDR3 DNA reads TGTGCCATCAGTTTTACAGTCTCTGGGGCCAACGTCCTGACTTTC. This codes for CAISFTVSGANVLTF.

The chain links TRBV7-3 to TRBJ2-1; 10 nucleotides agree with TRBD1. The CDR3 consists of 14 residues. Germline CDR1 and CDR2: SGHTA and FQGTGA. V lost 5 bases to trimming and J lost 6 bases; unmatched junction nucleotides: 4. Here the CDR3 reads CASSPGTGANEQFF. For the CDR3, the DNA is TGTGCCAGCAGCCCCGGGACAGGGGCCAATGAGCAGTTCTTC.

The chain carries TRBV19 and TRBJ1-1; 7 bases match TRBD1. V lost 10 bases, J lost 1 base, and 9 bases stayed unmatched. The CDR3 length is 14 residues. Germline CDR1 is LNHDA and CDR2 is SQIVND (reference sequence). The CDR3 sequence is CATFPGTENTEAFF. CDR3 coding DNA: TGTGCCACGTTTCCGGGGACAGAGAACACTGAAGCTTTCTTT.

This chain joins TRBV29-1 and TRBJ2-1; 10 bases align to TRBD2. The CDR3 covers 14 residues. Trimming took 5 bases from V and 12 from J; bases not matched to a gene: 13. The germline V gene has CDR1 SQVTM and CDR2 ANQGSEA. CDR3 sequence (DNA): TGCAGCGTTTCGGTAGCGGGGGGCCCGGGTGTGCAGTTCTTC. This gives the protein CSVSVAGGPGVQFF.

This sequence joins TRBV5-6 and TRBJ1-1, with D perhaps matching TRBD1 (5 bases). Trimming cost V 4 bases and J 5 bases, with 21 bases left between them. The CDR3 runs 16 residues. Germline CDR1 is SGHDT and CDR2 is YYEEEE. The CDR3 nucleotides are TGTGCCAGCAGCCCGGACTACGGGGCGGTTAGGACTGAAGCTTTCTTT. It yields the protein CASSPDYGAVRTEAFF.

The chain is built from TRBV5-6 and TRBJ1-2, with D uncertain. Trimming pared 0 bases from V and 8 bases from J, leaving 11 bases between. Germline CDR1 SGHDT, CDR2 YYEEEE. This CDR3 has 13 residues. Here the CDR3 reads CASSLVVAQGYTF. CDR3 nucleotides: TGTGCCAGCAGCTTGGTCGTAGCGCAGGGCTACACCTTC. The entire variable domain, with the rest obtained from reference TRBV5-6 and TRBJ1-2, is as follows: DAGVTQSPTHLIKTRGQQVTLRCSPKSGHDTVSWYQQALGQGPQFIFQYYEEEERQRGNFPDRFSGHQFPNYSSELNVNALLLGDSALYLCASSLVVAQGYTFGSGTRLTVV.

This sequence joins TRBV7-8 and TRBJ1-5, with TRBD1 identical over 10 bases. Germline V gives CDR1 SGHVS, CDR2 FQNEAQ. V lost 5 bases, J lost 6 bases, and 7 bases stayed unmatched. This CDR3 is 15 amino acids long. The CDR3 loop reads CASSAEGTGVQPQHF. CDR3 DNA: TGTGCCAGCAGCGCCGAAGGGACAGGGGTTCAGCCCCAGCATTTT.

The J gene is TRBJ2-2, the V gene TRBV7-9; 7 nucleotides line up with TRBD2. This CDR3 is built from 17 residues. V gave up 5 bases and J gave up 1 base; unmatched junction bases: 10. The germline V gene has CDR1 SEHNR and CDR2 FQNEAQ (reference sequence). The CDR3 loop is CASSLPGGGQNTGELFF. The CDR3 DNA reads as TGTGCCAGCAGCCTCCCGGGCGGGGGTCAGAACACCGGGGAGCTGTTTTTT.

The count of this clone is one. The genes are TRBV7-7 and TRBJ1-2; no clear D gene. Per germline, CDR1 SSHAT and CDR2 FNYEAQ (reference sequence). This CDR3 has 13 residues. V lost 5 bases, J lost 2 bases, and 9 bases lay in between. As DNA, the CDR3 is TGTGCCAGCAGCCCATTAGCCAACTATGGCTACACCTTC. This gives the protein CASSPLANYGYTF.

The chain has TRBV13 and TRBJ2-2; 7 nucleotides match TRBD2. This CDR3 has 14 residues. The V gene's germline CDR1 is PRHDT and CDR2 FYEKMQ (reference sequence). V lost 5 bases to trimming and J lost 6 bases; unmatched junction nucleotides: 6. Here the CDR3 reads CASSPGRGSGELFF. In DNA form, the CDR3 reads TGTGCCAGCAGCCCGGGGCGGGGGTCCGGGGAGCTGTTTTTT.

The chain couples TRBV12-2 to TRBJ1-6. TRBV12-2 constitutes a pseudogene. CDR3 length: 19 amino acids. The CDR3 sequence: CASRLERKEVRSYNSPLHF. Here the CDR3 DNA reads TGTGCAAGTCGCTTAGAAAGGAAAGAGGTTAGGTCCTATAATTCACCCCTCCACTTT.

This clone was seen once. The chain combines TRBV5-6 with TRBJ2-7; the match to TRBD1 covers 8 bases. The CDR3 has 17 amino acids. Trimming at V came to 6 bases and at J to 5 bases, leaving 19 bases not matched to a gene. Germline V gene data show CDR1 as SGHDT and CDR2 as YYEEEE. As DNA, the CDR3 is TGTGCCAGCACTACTTGGGGTCGGTGGGACAGGCTACACGAGCAGTACGTC. Residues: CASTTWGRWDRLHEQYV.

This clone has only a few counts. This chain joins TRBV9 and TRBJ2-5, with TRBD2 matching 12 bases. The germline gives CDR1 SGDLS, CDR2 YYNGEE. Trimming took 1 base from V and 7 from J; bases not matched to a gene: 8. The CDR3 runs to 16 residues. CDR3 nucleotides: TGTGCCAGCAGCGTAACTAGCGGGGGGCAGGCAGGGACCCAGTACTTC. This translates into CASSVTSGGQAGTQYF. Full variable domain (outside the CDR3, taken from reference TRBV9 and TRBJ2-5): DSGVTQTPKHLITATGQRVTLRCSPRSGDLSVYWYQQSLDQGLQFLIQYYNGEERAKGNILERFSAQQFPDLHSELNLSSLELGDSALYFCASSVTSGGQAGTQYFGPGTRLLVL.

The gene calls are TRBV9 and TRBJ2-3; 12 positions match TRBD2. The CDR3 loop spans 17 amino acids. The germline V gene has CDR1 SGDLS and CDR2 YYNGEE. The ends lost 2 bases at V and 5 bases at J; junction bases unmatched: 9. CDR3 nucleotides: TGTGCCAGCAGCGTCTCTAGCGGGGGGGCCCCCGGAGATACGCAGTATTTT. Encoded protein: CASSVSSGGAPGDTQYF.

The chain carries TRBV10-1 and TRBJ2-2, with 10 nucleotides matching TRBD1. CDR3 length equals 14 residues. The V segment lost 4 bases and the J segment 6 bases; nucleotides outside the gene matches: 2. Germline assignment: CDR1 WNHNN and CDR2 SYGVQD (reference sequence). Here the CDR3 DNA reads TGCGCCAGCAGTGTTGGGACAGGGGCCGGGGAGCTGTTTTTT. Translated: CASSVGTGAGELFF.

The chain is built from TRBV5-8 and TRBJ2-7; D is unresolved. V was clipped by 3 bases and J by 3 bases, with 28 bases between them. The germline CDR1 and CDR2 sequences are SGHTS and YDEGEE. The length of the CDR3 is 19 residues. CDR3 sequence (DNA): TGTGCCAGCAGCTCCCAAGGCACTAACTACATCTCATCCTACTACGAGCAGTACGTC. Amino acids: CASSSQGTNYISSYYEQYV.